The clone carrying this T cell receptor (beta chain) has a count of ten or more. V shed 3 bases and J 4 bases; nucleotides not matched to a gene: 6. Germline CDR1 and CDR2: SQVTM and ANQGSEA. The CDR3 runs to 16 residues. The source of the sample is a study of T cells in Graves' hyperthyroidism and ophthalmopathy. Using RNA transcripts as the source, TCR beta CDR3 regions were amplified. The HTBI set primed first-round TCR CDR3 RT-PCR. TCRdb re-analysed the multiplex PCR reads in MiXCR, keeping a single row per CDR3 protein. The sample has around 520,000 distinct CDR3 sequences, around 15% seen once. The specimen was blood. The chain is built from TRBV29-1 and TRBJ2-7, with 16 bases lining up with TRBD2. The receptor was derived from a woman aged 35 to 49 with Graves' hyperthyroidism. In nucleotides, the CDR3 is TGCAGCGTTGATTCCGGGACTAGCGGGAGGGGGTACGAGCAGTACTTC. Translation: CSVDSGTSGRGYEQYF.